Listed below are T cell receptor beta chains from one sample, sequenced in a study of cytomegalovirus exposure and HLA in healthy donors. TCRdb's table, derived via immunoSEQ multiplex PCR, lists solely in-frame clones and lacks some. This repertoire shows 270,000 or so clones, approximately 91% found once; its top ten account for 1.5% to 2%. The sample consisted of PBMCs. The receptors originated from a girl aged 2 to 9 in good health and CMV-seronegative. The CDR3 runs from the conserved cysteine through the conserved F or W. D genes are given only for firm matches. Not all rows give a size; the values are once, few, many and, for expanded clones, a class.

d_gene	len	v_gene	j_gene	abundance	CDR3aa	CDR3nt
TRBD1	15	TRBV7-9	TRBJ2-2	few	CASSGQVPGAGELFF	TGTGCCAGCAGCGGACAGGTCCCAGGGGCCGGGGAGCTGTTTTTT
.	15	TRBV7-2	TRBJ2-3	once	CASSEGLSSTDTQYF	TGTGCCAGCAGCGAGGGACTCTCTAGCACAGATACGCAGTATTTT
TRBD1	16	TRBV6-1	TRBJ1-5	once	CASSDGWGTGVQPQHF	TGTGCCAGCAGTGACGGTTGGGGGACAGGGGTTCAGCCCCAGCATTTT
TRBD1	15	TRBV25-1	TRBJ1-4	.	CASSGPGQINEKLFF	TGTGCCAGCAGTGGACCGGGACAGATTAATGAAAAACTGTTTTTT
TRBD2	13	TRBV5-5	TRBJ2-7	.	CASRQAGGREQYF	TGTGCCAGCAGGCAAGCGGGAGGGCGCGAGCAGTACTTC
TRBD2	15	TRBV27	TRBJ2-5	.	CASSLLSGSRETQYF	TGTGCCAGCAGCCTCCTTAGCGGGAGTAGGGAGACCCAGTACTTC
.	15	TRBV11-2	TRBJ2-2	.	CASSPRRENTGELFF	TGTGCCAGCAGCCCCAGGAGGGAAAACACCGGGGAGCTGTTTTTT
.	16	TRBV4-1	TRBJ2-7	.	CASSLAGDRITYEQYF	TGCGCCAGCAGCCTCGCGGGGGACAGGATTACCTACGAGCAGTACTTC
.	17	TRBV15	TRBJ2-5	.	CATSNGSLQGTQETQYF	TGTGCCACCAGTAACGGGTCCCTCCAGGGTACTCAAGAGACCCAGTACTTC
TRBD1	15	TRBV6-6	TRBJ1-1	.	CASSSRDRLNTEAFF	TGTGCCAGCAGCTCCCGGGACAGGTTGAACACTGAAGCTTTCTTT
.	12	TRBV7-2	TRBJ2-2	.	CASSSYTGELFF	TGTGCCAGCAGCTCGTACACCGGGGAGCTGTTTTTT
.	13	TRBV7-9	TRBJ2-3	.	CASSPQKGDTQYF	TGTGCCAGCAGCCCTCAGAAGGGGGATACGCAGTATTTT
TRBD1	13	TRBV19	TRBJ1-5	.	CATGTELNQPQHF	TGTGCCACGGGGACAGAACTTAATCAGCCCCAGCATTTT
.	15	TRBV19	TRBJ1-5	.	CASSITGWGNQPQHF	TGTGCCAGTAGTATAACGGGTTGGGGCAATCAGCCCCAGCATTTT
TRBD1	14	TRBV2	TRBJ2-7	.	CASFSPQGAYEQYF	TGTGCCAGCTTCTCCCCTCAGGGGGCCTACGAGCAGTACTTC
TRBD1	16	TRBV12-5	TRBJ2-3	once	CASGSPGTGVTDTQYF	TGTGCTAGTGGATCCCCCGGGACAGGGGTGACAGATACGCAGTATTTT
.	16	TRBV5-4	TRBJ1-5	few	CASSFMGGGSNQPQHF	TGTGCCAGCAGCTTTATGGGAGGGGGGAGCAATCAGCCCCAGCATTTT
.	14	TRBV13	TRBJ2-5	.	CASSLGRGTLVEDF	TGTGCCAGCAGCTTAGGCCGAGGGACTCTAGTGGAGGACTTC
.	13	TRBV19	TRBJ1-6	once	CASGAQGDSPLHF	TGTGCCAGTGGGGCCCAGGGCGATTCACCCCTCCACTTT
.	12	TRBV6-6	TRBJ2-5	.	CASSYSGETQYF	TGTGCCAGCAGTTACTCGGGAGAAACCCAGTACTTC
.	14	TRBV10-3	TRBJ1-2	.	CAISETGTNYGYTF	TGTGCCATCAGCGAGACAGGAACTAACTATGGCTACACCTTC
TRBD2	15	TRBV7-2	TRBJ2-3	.	CASSKSGGAGDTQYF	TGTGCCAGCAGCAAAAGCGGGGGGGCGGGAGATACGCAGTATTTT
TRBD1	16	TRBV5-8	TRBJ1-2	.	CASSLSRDRGNYGYTF	TGTGCCAGCAGCCTCTCCCGGGACAGGGGAAACTATGGCTACACCTTC
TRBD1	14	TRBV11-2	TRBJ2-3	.	CASSTRQGADTQYF	TGTGCCAGCAGCACCCGACAGGGGGCAGATACGCAGTATTTT
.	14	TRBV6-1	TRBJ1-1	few	CASSETGQRNEAFF	TGTGCCAGCAGTGAAACAGGACAGAGAAATGAAGCTTTCTTT